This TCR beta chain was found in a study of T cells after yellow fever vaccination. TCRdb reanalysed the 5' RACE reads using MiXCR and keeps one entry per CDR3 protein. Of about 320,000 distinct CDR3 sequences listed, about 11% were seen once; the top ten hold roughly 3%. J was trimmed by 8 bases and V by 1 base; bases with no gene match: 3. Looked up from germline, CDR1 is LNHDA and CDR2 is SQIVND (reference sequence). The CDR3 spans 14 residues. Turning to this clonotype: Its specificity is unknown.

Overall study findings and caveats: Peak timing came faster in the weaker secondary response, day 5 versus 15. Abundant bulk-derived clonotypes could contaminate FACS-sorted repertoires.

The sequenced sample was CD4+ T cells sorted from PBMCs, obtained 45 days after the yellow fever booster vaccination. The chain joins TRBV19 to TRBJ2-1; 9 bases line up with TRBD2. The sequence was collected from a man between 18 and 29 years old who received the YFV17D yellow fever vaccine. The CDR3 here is CASSIGGGVDEQFF. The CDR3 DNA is TGTGCCAGTAGTATAGGCGGGGGGGTCGATGAGCAGTTCTTC.